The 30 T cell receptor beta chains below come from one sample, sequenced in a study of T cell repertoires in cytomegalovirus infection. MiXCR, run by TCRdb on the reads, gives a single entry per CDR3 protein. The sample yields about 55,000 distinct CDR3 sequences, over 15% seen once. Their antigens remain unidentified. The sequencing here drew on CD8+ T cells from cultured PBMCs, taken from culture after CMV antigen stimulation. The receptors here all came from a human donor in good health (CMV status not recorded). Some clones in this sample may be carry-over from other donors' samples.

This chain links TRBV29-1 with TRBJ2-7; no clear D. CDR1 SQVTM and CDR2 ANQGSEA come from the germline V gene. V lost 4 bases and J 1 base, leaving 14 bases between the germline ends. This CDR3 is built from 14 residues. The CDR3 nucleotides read TGCAGCGTTGTGGTCCAGGACGTGTCCTACGAGCAGTACTTC. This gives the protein CSVVVQDVSYEQYF.

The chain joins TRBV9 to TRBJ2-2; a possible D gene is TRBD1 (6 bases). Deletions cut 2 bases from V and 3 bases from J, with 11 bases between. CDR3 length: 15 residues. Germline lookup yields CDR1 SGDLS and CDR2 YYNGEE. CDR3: CASSVKGDYTGELFF. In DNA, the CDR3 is TGTGCCAGCAGCGTGAAGGGGGATTACACCGGGGAGCTGTTTTTT.

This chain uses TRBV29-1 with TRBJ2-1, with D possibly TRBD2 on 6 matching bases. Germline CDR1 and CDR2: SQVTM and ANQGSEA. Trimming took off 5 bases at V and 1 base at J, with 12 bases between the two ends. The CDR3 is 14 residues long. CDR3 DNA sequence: TGCAGCGTTAACTCTCGGGGGTCCTACAATGAGCAGTTCTTC. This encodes CSVNSRGSYNEQFF.

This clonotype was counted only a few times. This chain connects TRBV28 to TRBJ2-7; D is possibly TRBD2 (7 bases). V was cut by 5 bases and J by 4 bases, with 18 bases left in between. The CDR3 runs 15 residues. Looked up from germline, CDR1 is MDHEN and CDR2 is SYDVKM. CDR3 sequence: CASSAGDSGTYEQYF. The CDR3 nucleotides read TGTGCCAGCAGTGCCGGCGACAGCGGGACATACGAGCAGTACTTC.

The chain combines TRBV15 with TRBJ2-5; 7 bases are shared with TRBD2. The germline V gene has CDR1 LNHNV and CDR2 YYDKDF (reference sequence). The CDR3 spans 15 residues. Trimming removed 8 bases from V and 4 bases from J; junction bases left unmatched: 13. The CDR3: CATGRGSSLRETQYF. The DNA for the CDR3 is TGTGCCACCGGTCGCGGGAGTAGTTTACGAGAGACCCAGTACTTC.

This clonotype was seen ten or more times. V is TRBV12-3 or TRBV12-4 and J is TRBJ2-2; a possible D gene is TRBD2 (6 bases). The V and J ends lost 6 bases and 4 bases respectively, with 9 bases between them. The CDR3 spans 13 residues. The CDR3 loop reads CASRIGGTGELFF. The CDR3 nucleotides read TGTGCCAGCAGAATCGGGGGCACCGGGGAGCTGTTTTTT.

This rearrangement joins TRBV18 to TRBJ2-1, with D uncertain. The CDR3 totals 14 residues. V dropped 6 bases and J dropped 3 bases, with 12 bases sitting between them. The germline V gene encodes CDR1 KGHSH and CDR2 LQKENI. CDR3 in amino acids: CASSPGENYNEQFF. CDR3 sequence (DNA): TGTGCCAGCTCCCCCGGTGAAAACTACAATGAGCAGTTCTTC.

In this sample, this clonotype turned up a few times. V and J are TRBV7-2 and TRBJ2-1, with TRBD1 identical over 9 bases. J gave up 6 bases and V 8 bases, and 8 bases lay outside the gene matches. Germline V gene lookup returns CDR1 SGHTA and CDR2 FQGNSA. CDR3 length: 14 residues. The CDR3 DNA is TGTGCCAGCGCCGGGACAGGGCGACTCAATGAGCAGTTCTTC. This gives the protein CASAGTGRLNEQFF.

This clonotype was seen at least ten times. This CDR3 reads CAISEYETGDEQYF. The DNA of the CDR3 is TGTGCCATCAGTGAGTATGAGACTGGGGACGAGCAGTACTTC. This sequence joins TRBV10-3 and TRBJ2-7; D unresolved. V was trimmed by 1 base and J by 5 bases, leaving 12 bases between them. CDR3 length equals 14 residues. CDR1 is ENHRY and CDR2 is SYGVKD in the germline V gene.

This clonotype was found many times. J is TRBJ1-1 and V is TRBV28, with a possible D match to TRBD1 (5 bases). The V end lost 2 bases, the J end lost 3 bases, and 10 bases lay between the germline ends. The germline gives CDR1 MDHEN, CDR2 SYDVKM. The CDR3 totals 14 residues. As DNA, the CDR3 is TGTGCCAGCAGTTTAAGGGGCAGGGACACTGAAGCTTTCTTT. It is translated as CASSLRGRDTEAFF.

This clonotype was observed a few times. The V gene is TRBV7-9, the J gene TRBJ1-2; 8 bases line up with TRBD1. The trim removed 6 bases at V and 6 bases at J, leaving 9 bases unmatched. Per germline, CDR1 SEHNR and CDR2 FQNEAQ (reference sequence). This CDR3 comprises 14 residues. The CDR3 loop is CASSRTGQVDGYTF. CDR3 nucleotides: TGTGCCAGCAGTCGTACGGGACAGGTGGATGGCTACACCTTC. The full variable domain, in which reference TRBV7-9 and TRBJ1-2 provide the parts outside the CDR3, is DTGVSQNPRHKITKRGQNVTFRCDPISEHNRLYWYRQTLGQGPEFLTYFQNEAQLEKSRLLSDRFSAERPKGSFSTLEIQRTEQGDSAMYLCASSRTGQVDGYTFGSGTRLTVV.

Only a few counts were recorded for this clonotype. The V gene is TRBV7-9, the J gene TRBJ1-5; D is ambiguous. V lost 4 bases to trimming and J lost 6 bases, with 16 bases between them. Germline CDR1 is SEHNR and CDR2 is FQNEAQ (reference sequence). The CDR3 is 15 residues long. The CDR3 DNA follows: TGTGCCAGCAGCTCCTCCCGACGACCAGGTCAGCCCCAGCATTTT. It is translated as CASSSSRRPGQPQHF.

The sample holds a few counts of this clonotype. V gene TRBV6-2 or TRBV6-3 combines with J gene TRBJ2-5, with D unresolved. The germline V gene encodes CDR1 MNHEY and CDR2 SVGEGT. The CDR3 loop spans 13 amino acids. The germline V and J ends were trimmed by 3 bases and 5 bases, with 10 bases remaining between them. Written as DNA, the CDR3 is TGTGCCAGCAGTTATGTCCAGAGGGAGACCCAGTACTTC. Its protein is CASSYVQRETQYF.

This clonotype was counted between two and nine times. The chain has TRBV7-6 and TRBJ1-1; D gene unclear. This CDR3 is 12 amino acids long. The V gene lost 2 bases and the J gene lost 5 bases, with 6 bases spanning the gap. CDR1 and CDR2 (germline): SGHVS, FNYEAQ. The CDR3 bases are TGTGCCAGCAGCTTATATGGGACTGAAGCTTTCTTT. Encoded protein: CASSLYGTEAFF.

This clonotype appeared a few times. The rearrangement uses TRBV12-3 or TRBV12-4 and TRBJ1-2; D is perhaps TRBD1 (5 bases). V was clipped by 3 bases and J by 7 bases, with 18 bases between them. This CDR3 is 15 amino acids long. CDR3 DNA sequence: TGTGCCAGCAGTTTCGGGGGTCCGGGGCGCGCTGGCTACACCTTC. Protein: CASSFGGPGRAGYTF.

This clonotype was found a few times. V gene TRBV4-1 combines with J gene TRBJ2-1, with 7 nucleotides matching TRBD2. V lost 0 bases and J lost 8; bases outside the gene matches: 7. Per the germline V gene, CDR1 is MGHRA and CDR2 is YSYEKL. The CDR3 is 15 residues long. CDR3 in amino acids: CASSQEGLPYDEQFF. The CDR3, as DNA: TGCGCCAGCAGCCAAGAGGGACTACCATACGATGAGCAGTTCTTC.

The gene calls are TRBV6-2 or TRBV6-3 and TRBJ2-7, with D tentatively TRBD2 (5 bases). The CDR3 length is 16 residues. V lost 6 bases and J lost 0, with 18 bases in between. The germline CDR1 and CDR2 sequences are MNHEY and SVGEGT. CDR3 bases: TGTGCCAGCAGCCTAATGAGGGAGTCCTCCTCCTACGAGCAGTACTTC. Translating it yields CASSLMRESSSYEQYF.

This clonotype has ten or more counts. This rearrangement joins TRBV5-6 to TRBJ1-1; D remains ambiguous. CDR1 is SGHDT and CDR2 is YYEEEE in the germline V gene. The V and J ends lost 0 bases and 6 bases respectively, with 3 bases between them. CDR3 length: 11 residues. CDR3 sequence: CASSLVSEAFF. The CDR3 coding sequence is TGTGCCAGCAGCTTGGTCTCTGAAGCTTTCTTT. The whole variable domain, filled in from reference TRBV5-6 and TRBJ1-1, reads DAGVTQSPTHLIKTRGQQVTLRCSPKSGHDTVSWYQQALGQGPQFIFQYYEEEERQRGNFPDRFSGHQFPNYSSELNVNALLLGDSALYLCASSLVSEAFFGQGTRLTVV.

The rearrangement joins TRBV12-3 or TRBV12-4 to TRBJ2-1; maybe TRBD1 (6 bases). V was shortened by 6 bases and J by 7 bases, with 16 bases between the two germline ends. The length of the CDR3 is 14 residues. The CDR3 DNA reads TGTGCCAGCAGATCTCTCCGGGACATAAATGAGCAGTTCTTC. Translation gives CASRSLRDINEQFF.

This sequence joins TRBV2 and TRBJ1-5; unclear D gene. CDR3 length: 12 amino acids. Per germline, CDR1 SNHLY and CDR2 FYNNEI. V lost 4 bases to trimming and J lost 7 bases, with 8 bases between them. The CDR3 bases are TGTGCCAGCAGTGGGGGAAACCAGCCCCAGCATTTT. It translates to CASSGGNQPQHF.

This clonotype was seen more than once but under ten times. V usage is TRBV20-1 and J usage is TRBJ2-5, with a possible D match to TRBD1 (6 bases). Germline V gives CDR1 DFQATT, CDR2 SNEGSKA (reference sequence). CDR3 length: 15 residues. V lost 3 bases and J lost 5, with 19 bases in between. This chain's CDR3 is CSARSRQDLGETQYF. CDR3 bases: TGCAGTGCTAGGTCCAGACAGGATCTAGGGGAGACCCAGTACTTC.

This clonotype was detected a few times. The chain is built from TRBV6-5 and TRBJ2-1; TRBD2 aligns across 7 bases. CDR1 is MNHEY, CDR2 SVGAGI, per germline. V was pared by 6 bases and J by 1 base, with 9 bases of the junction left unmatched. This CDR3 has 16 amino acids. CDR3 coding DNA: TGTGCCAGCAGCCAAAGAGGGGACTATTCCTACAATGAGCAGTTCTTC. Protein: CASSQRGDYSYNEQFF.

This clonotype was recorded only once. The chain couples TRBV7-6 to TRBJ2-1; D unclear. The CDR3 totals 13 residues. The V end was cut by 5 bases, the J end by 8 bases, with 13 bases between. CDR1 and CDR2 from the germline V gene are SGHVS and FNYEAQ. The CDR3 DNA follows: TGTGCCAGCAGCCCCGCCGATCGGTATGAGCAGTTCTTC. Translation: CASSPADRYEQFF.

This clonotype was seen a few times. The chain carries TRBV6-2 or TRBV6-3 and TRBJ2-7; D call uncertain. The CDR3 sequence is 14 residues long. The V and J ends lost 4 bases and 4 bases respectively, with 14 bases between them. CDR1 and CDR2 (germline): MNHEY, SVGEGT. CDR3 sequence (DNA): TGTGCCAGCAGTTTATCCACTCGTCCATACGAGCAGTACTTC. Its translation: CASSLSTRPYEQYF.

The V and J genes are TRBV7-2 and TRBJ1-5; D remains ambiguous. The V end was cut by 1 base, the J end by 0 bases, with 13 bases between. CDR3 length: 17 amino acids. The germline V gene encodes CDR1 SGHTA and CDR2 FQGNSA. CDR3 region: CASSLVVLGYSNQPQHF. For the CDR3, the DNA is TGTGCCAGCAGCTTAGTAGTTTTGGGGTATAGCAATCAGCCCCAGCATTTT.

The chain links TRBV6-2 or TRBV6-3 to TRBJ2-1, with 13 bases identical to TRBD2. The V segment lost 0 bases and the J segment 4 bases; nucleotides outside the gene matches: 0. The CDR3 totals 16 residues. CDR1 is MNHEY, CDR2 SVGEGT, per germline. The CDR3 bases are TGTGCCAGCAGTTACTCGACTAGCGGGAGGTACAATGAGCAGTTCTTC. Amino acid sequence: CASSYSTSGRYNEQFF.

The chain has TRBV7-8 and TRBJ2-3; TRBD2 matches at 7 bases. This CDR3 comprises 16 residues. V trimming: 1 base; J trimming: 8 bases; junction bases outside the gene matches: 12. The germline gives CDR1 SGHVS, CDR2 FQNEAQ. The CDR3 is CASSLEGGGALSTQYF. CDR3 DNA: TGTGCCAGCAGCTTAGAAGGCGGGGGAGCGTTGAGTACGCAGTATTTT.

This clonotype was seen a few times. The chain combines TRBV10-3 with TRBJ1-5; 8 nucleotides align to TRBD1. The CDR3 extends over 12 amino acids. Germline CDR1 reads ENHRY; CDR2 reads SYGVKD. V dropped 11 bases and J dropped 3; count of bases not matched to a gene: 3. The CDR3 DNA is TGTGCCGTGGGACAGGTCAATCAGCCCCAGCATTTT. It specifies CAVGQVNQPQHF.

The CDR3 reads CSVTGGTHNEQFF. The CDR3 region has the DNA TGCAGCGTTACTGGAGGGACACACAATGAGCAGTTCTTC. The chain combines TRBV29-1 with TRBJ2-1; TRBD1 or TRBD2 may be the D gene (6 bases each). Germline V lookup: CDR1 SQVTM, CDR2 ANQGSEA. V gave up 5 bases and J gave up 5 bases, with 13 bases separating them. CDR3 length: 13 residues.

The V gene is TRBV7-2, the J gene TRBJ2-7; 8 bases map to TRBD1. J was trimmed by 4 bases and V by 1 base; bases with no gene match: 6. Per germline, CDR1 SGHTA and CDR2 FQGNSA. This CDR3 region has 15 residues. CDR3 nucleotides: TGTGCCAGCAGCTTAGTCAGGACAGGGAAGTACGAGCAGTACTTC. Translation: CASSLVRTGKYEQYF.